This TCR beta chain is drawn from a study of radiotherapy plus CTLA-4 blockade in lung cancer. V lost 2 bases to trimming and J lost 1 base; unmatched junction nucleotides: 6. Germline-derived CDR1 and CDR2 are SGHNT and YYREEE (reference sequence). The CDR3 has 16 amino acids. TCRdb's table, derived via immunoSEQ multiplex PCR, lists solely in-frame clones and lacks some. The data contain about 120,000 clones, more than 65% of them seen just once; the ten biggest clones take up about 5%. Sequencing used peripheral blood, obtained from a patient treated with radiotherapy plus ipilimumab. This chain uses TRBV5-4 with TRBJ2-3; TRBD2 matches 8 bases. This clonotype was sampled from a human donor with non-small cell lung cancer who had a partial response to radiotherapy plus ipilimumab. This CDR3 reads CASSFLAGSGTDTQYF. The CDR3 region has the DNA TGTGCCAGCAGCTTCTTAGCGGGAAGTGGCACAGATACGCAGTATTTT.